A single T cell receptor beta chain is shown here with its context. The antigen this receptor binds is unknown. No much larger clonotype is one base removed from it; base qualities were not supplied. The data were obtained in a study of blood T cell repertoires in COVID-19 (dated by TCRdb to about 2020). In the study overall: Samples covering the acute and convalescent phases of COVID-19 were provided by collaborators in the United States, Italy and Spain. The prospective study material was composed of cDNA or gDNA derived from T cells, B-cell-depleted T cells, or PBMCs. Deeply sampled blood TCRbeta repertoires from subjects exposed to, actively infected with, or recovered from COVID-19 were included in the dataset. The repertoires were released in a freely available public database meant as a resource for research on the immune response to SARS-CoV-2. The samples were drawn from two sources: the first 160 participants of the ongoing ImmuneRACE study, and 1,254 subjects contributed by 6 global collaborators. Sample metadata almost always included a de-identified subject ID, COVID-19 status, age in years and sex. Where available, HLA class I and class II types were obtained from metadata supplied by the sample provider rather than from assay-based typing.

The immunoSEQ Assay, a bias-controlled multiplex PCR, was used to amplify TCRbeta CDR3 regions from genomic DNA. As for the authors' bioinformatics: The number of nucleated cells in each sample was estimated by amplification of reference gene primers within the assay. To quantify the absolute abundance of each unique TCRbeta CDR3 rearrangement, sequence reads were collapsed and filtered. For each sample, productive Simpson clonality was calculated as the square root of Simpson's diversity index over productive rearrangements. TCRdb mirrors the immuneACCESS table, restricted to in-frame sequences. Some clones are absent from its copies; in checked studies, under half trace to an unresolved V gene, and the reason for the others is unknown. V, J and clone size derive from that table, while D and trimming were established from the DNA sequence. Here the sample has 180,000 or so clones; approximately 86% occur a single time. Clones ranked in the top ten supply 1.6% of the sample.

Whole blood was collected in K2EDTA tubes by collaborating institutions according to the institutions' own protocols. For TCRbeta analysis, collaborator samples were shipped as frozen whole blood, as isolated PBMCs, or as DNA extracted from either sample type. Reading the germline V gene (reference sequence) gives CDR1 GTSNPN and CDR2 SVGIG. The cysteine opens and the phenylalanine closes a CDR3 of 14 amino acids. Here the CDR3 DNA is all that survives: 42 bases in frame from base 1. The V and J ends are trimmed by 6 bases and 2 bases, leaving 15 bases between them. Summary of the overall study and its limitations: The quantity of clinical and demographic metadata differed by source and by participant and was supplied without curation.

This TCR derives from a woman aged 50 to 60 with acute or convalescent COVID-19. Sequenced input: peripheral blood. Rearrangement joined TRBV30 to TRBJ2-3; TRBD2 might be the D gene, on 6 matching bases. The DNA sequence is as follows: TGTGCCTGCGACCACGGGAGTATCACAGATACGCAGTATTTT. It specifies CACDHGSITDTQYF.